This T cell receptor beta chain was retrieved from a study of human T cells and chemical hapten exposure. About the study: The upper back received 0.01% DPC by patch testing, with results read at 6 days.

CDR3 length equals 16 residues. V lost 6 bases and J 0 bases, leaving 15 bases between the germline ends. Per germline, CDR1 MDHEN and CDR2 SYDVKM. Indicated time point: pre-sensitization, week 0. Treatment indicated: therapeutic diphenylcyclopropenone sensitization with weekly scalp DPC. This clonotype occurred many times. What it recognizes is unknown. Study results and limitations: Sensitization with DPC brought no change to TCRs above 1 in 1000 in frequency. Expanded TCRs made up significantly more big CDR3 similarity clusters than controls did.

TCRdb called the RACE reads again in MiXCR, with one record for every CDR3 protein. The sample lists under 300,000 distinct CDR3 sequences; 7.5% to 9% were seen once. This receptor was obtained from a man aged 18 to 29 with alopecia areata. Some clones in this sample may be carry-over from other donors' samples. The sequences come from whole blood, collected in connection with sensitization to the hapten diphenylcyclopropenone (DPC). The chain is built from TRBV28 and TRBJ1-3; TRBD1 might be the D (6 bases). The CDR3 DNA reads TGTGCCAGCAGCCCATCGGACAGACGCTCTGGAAACACCATATATTTT. Translation gives CASSPSDRRSGNTIYF.